This is a list of T cell receptor beta chains from one sample in a study of T cell repertoires in cytomegalovirus infection. For these TCRs, the target antigens are not known. TCRdb recomputed calls from the reads with MiXCR, one row per CDR3 protein. The sample consists of roughly 920,000 distinct CDR3 sequences, under 40% of them appearing once. The specimen was cultured CD8+ T cells from PBMCs, collected from culture after CMV antigen stimulation. The receptors shown here come from a human donor in good health (CMV status not recorded). Some clones in this sample may be carry-over from other donors' samples. Each CDR3 is given with its conserved first and last residue. D genes are given only for firm matches. Size is omitted from some rows. Given values are once, few, many or a class for expanded clones.

j_call clone_size d_call v_call cdr3_nt cdr3_aa
TRBJ1-6 NA TRBD1 TRBV20-1 TGCAGTGCTAAGTCGGGGACAGGGCCGATCTCCTATAATTCACCCCTCCACTTT CSAKSGTGPISYNSPLHF
TRBJ2-5 few TRBD1 TRBV19 TGTGCCAGTTCTCCGACCTACGGGACAGGAAGAATCCAAGAGACCCAGTACTTC CASSPTYGTGRIQETQYF
TRBJ1-3 NA NA TRBV6-1 TGTGCCAGCACCCCGGTAGGACGGGGCTCTGGAAACACCATATATTTT CASTPVGRGSGNTIYF
TRBJ2-1 NA NA TRBV10-2 TGCGCCAGCAGTGAGGGGGGGGCCAAAAATGAGCAGTTCTTC CASSEGGAKNEQFF
TRBJ2-3 NA TRBD2 TRBV5-1 TGCGCCAGCAGCTTCCGGGGGGATATCACAGATACGCAGTATTTT CASSFRGDITDTQYF
TRBJ2-3 NA TRBD1 TRBV12-5 TGTGCTAGTGGTTTGGGAGACAGGGGACCCACAGATACGCAGTATTTT CASGLGDRGPTDTQYF
TRBJ2-1 few TRBD1 TRBV12-3/TRBV12-4 TGTGCCAGCAACCCGACAGGGGGCAACAATGAGCAGTTCTTC CASNPTGGNNEQFF
TRBJ2-3 few NA TRBV5-1 TGCGCCAGCAGCTTGGTACAGGGAAGGCAACCCACAGATACGCAGTATTTT CASSLVQGRQPTDTQYF
TRBJ2-3 few NA TRBV7-9 TGTGCCAGCAGCTCCACGCGAGATACGCAGTATTTT CASSSTRDTQYF
TRBJ1-6 NA TRBD1 TRBV7-3 TGTGCCAGCAGCTTAGCGTCAGGGGGTAATTCACCCCTCCACTTT CASSLASGGNSPLHF
TRBJ2-1 NA TRBD1 TRBV4-1 TGCGCCAGCAGCTTCCGGGACAGGGATGTCGATGAGCAGTTCTTC CASSFRDRDVDEQFF
TRBJ2-1 NA TRBD2 TRBV20-1 TGCAGTGCTAGAGATGGGCTAGCGGTGCCCTACAATGAGCAGTTCTTC CSARDGLAVPYNEQFF
TRBJ2-1 NA NA TRBV7-6 TGTGCCAGCAGCTTACCTATGACGGGCAATGTGCAGTTCTTC CASSLPMTGNVQFF
TRBJ2-2 NA NA TRBV6-5 TGTGCCAGCAACCACAGGAGGGGGGCCACCGGGGAGCTGTTTTTT CASNHRRGATGELFF
TRBJ1-2 few NA TRBV7-8 TGTGCCAGCAGCTCCGCCGAAGGCTACACCTTC CASSSAEGYTF
TRBJ1-1 few NA TRBV11-3 TGTGCCAGCAGCTTAGAGTTCCGACAGCGCCACACTGAAGCTTTCTTT CASSLEFRQRHTEAFF
TRBJ1-5 NA NA TRBV6-5 TGTGCCAGCAGTTACTCGTTGGCCGGGGGGGGGCCCCAGCATTTT CASSYSLAGGGPQHF
TRBJ2-1 NA TRBD2 TRBV10-3 TGTGCCATCAGATGGACTAGCGACAATGAGCAGTTCTTC CAIRWTSDNEQFF
TRBJ2-1 NA NA TRBV3-1 TGTGCCAGCAGCCAAGTTTGGACCCCGGATTATGAGCAGTTCTTC CASSQVWTPDYEQFF
TRBJ2-2 NA NA TRBV7-9 TGTGCCAGCAGCCAGGTCGGCAGCGCGAACACCGGGGAGCTGTTTTTT CASSQVGSANTGELFF
TRBJ1-1 NA NA TRBV7-3 TGTGCCAGCAGCCCCGGTCAGTGGCAGAGCACTGAAGCTTTCTTT CASSPGQWQSTEAFF
TRBJ1-2 few NA TRBV7-9 TGTGCCAGCAGCAATATCACCTCAATCCATGGCTACACCTTC CASSNITSIHGYTF
TRBJ1-1 NA NA TRBV11-3 TGTGCCAGCAGCTTAGGAAAAAAGGACGTGAACACTGAAGCTTTCTTT CASSLGKKDVNTEAFF
TRBJ2-1 NA NA TRBV6-4 TGTGCCAGCAGTTTTATCCAGTCGCAGCTCAATGAGCAGTTCTTC CASSFIQSQLNEQFF
TRBJ2-2 few NA TRBV6-1 TGTGCCACCCGGGCCACTAACACCGGGGAGCTGTTTTTT CATRATNTGELFF
TRBJ1-2 NA NA TRBV28 TGTGCCAGCAGTTTACTCTCCGGGTCCTCTGTAGGCTACACCTTC CASSLLSGSSVGYTF
TRBJ1-2 NA NA TRBV9 TGTGCCAGCAGCCCCACGGGCAGCTCTCGTCTCTTC CASSPTGSSRLF